The 20 T cell receptor beta chains reported below all come from one sample, sequenced in a study of cytomegalovirus exposure and HLA in healthy donors. With 60 Vbeta and 13 Jbeta primers, the PCR was carried out. Assay: immunoSEQ multiplex PCR; the TCRdb copy retains only in-frame clones and omits some. The sample holds about 67,000 clones, about two thirds seen once. Sequencing was carried out using PBMCs. These TCRs come from a young woman in good health and CMV-seronegative.

The rearrangement links TRBV19 to TRBJ1-1; TRBD1 aligns across 8 bases. The CDR3 runs to 15 residues. In germline, CDR1 is LNHDA, CDR2 SQIVND (reference sequence). The junction had 4 bases not matched to a gene; V was cut back by 3 bases and J by 1 base. CDR3 nucleotides: TGTGCCAGTAGTATCCCACAGGGGGGGAACACTGAAGCTTTCTTT. The encoded protein is CASSIPQGGNTEAFF. The full variable domain, its missing parts supplied by reference TRBV19 and TRBJ1-1, is DGGITQSPKYLFRKEGQNVTLSCEQNLNHDAMYWYRQDPGQGLRLIYYSQIVNDFQKGDIAEGYSVSREKKESFPLTVTSAQKNPTAFYLCASSIPQGGNTEAFFGQGTRLTVV.

The chain links TRBV11-2 to TRBJ1-1; D ambiguous. CDR1 is SGHAT and CDR2 is FQNNGV in the germline V gene. Trimming removed 5 bases from V and 5 bases from J, with 15 bases in between. The length of the CDR3 is 14 residues. CDR3 sequence (DNA): TGTGCCAGCAGCCGCCCGGGGAGGGTAACTGAAGCTTTCTTT. It translates to CASSRPGRVTEAFF.

The rearrangement joins TRBV7-2 to TRBJ2-3, with D unclear. Germline CDR1 reads SGHTA; CDR2 reads FQGNSA. This CDR3 contains 12 residues. The V and J ends lost 4 bases and 8 bases respectively, with 10 bases between them. As DNA, the CDR3 is TGTGCCAGCAGCTCCGTCACGGGTACGCAGTATTTT. This encodes CASSSVTGTQYF.

Details on this clone: A junction boundary mismatches the germline segment, possibly from a read error. The chain links TRBV14 to TRBJ2-2, with a possible D match to TRBD2 (5 bases). The CDR3 is 16 residues long. Germline loops: CDR1 SGHDN, CDR2 FVKESK. CDR3 sequence: CASSQESLAAAGELYF. The CDR3 DNA is TGTGCCAGCAGCCAAGAGAGCCTAGCTGCCGCCGGGGAGCTGTATTTT.

V is TRBV5-4 and J is TRBJ2-7; D gene uncertain. From germline, CDR1 is SGHNT and CDR2 YYREEE (reference sequence). V lost 0 bases to trimming and J lost 6 bases, with 13 bases between them. The CDR3 length is 14 residues. The CDR3 coding sequence is TGTGCCAGCAGCTTGGACGTTGCCCTACGCGAGCAGTACTTC. Translation gives CASSLDVALREQYF.

V usage is TRBV6-5 and J usage is TRBJ1-2, with D maybe TRBD1 (5 bases). V was trimmed by 5 bases and J by 10 bases, leaving 14 bases between them. The length of the CDR3 is 12 residues. Germline CDR1 is MNHEY and CDR2 is SVGAGI. CDR3 DNA sequence: TGTGCCAGCAGTCGACCCGGGGGAGACTACACCTTC. Protein sequence: CASSRPGGDYTF.

This clone showed up just a few times. J is TRBJ1-4 and V is TRBV5-4; no definite D call. The CDR3 loop spans 16 amino acids. Germline assignment: CDR1 SGHNT and CDR2 YYREEE (reference sequence). Trimming shortened V by 4 bases and J by 6 bases, and 19 bases separated the two germline ends. CDR3 sequence reads: CASSVNGLSYDEKLFF. CDR3 bases: TGTGCCAGCAGCGTGAACGGTTTGAGTTACGATGAAAAACTGTTTTTT.

The rearrangement uses TRBV6-5 and TRBJ1-2; 8 bases match TRBD1. With 6 bases clipped from V and 8 bases from J, the junction kept 8 bases outside the gene matches. The CDR3 has 13 amino acids. Germline V gene lookup returns CDR1 MNHEY and CDR2 SVGAGI. The CDR3: CASSSDRVGGYTF. The DNA of the CDR3 is TGTGCCAGCAGCTCGGACAGGGTTGGCGGCTACACCTTC.

J is TRBJ1-1 and V is TRBV5-6; the D is unclear. This CDR3 has 14 amino acids. Germline CDR1 SGHDT, CDR2 YYEEEE. V lost 4 bases to trimming and J lost 7 bases, with 17 bases between them. CDR3 protein: CASSLRAGGIEAFF. CDR3 DNA: TGTGCCAGCAGCCTAAGGGCAGGAGGGATTGAAGCTTTCTTT.

This clone was observed a handful of times. The chain is built from TRBV19 and TRBJ1-1; the match to TRBD1 covers 8 bases. CDR1 and CDR2 (germline): LNHDA, SQIVND (reference sequence). With 7 bases clipped from V and 5 bases from J, the junction kept 6 bases outside the gene matches. This CDR3 contains 13 residues. CDR3: CASTNQGATEAFF. The CDR3 nucleotides read TGTGCCAGTACCAATCAGGGGGCAACTGAAGCTTTCTTT.

CDR3 DNA sequence: TGCGCCAGCAGCCGGGACAGGGGGAGCAATCAGCCCCAGCATTTT. This gives the protein CASSRDRGSNQPQHF. The rearrangement joins TRBV4-3 to TRBJ1-5; 11 nucleotides align to TRBD1. Germline lookup yields CDR1 LGHNA and CDR2 YSLEER. There are 15 residues in the CDR3. V was clipped by 4 bases and J by 1 base; unmatched bases: 0.

The table lists this clone with a count of one. The chain employs TRBV5-1 and TRBJ2-3; 9 bases are a match to TRBD2. The CDR3 sequence is 15 residues long. V shed 0 bases, J shed 3 bases, and the junction held 2 bases outside the gene matches. Germline V gene data show CDR1 as SGHRS and CDR2 as YFSETQ. CDR3 DNA sequence: TGCGCCAGCAGCTTGGATGCGGGGGGGACAGATACGCAGTATTTT. Protein sequence: CASSLDAGGTDTQYF.

This clone showed up just once. This rearrangement joins TRBV9 to TRBJ1-1, with 7 bases fitting TRBD1. CDR1 SGDLS and CDR2 YYNGEE come from the germline V gene. The CDR3 is 14 residues long. The junction had 9 bases not matched to a gene; V was cut back by 4 bases and J by 6 bases. The CDR3 is CASSPRQGGAEAFF. The CDR3 DNA follows: TGTGCCAGCAGCCCTCGACAGGGCGGCGCTGAAGCTTTCTTT.

The chain uses TRBV10-1 and TRBJ2-3; 8 bases align to TRBD1. The CDR3 extends over 19 amino acids. With V trimmed by 3 bases and J by 4 bases, 18 bases remained unmatched. Germline loops: CDR1 WNHNN, CDR2 SYGVQD (reference sequence). The CDR3, as DNA: TGCGCCAGCAGTGAATTTGCTTCGACAGGGGCCCCCGGGTCAGATACGCAGTATTTT. Amino acids: CASSEFASTGAPGSDTQYF.

In its sample, this clone was seen a few times. The rearrangement uses TRBV6-6 and TRBJ2-7, with D maybe TRBD1 (6 bases). Germline V lookup: CDR1 MNHNY, CDR2 SVGAGI (reference sequence). Trimming cost V 6 bases and J 0 bases, with 12 bases left between them. The CDR3 has 14 residues. The CDR3 here is CASRQGIGSYEQYF. The CDR3 nucleotides read TGTGCCAGCAGACAGGGAATTGGCTCCTACGAGCAGTACTTC.

This chain joins TRBV5-1 and TRBJ1-4, with D possibly being TRBD1 (6 bases). Germline CDR1 reads SGHRS; CDR2 reads YFSETQ. The CDR3 covers 17 residues. The germline V and J ends were trimmed by 0 bases and 0 bases, with 12 bases remaining between them. This CDR3 reads CASSLGTGPATNEKLFF. The CDR3 DNA reads as TGCGCCAGCAGCTTGGGAACAGGGCCGGCAACTAATGAAAAACTGTTTTTT.

The J gene is TRBJ2-2, the V gene TRBV4-3; the D gene is possibly TRBD2 (6 bases). The V gene lost 0 bases and the J gene lost 0 bases, with 11 bases spanning the gap. Germline V CDR1 and CDR2: LGHNA, YSLEER. The CDR3 is 17 amino acids. This CDR3 is CASSQDGGGANTGELFF. The CDR3, as DNA: TGCGCCAGCAGCCAAGATGGTGGAGGGGCGAACACCGGGGAGCTGTTTTTT.

DNA of the CDR3: TGTGCCAGCAGCTTGGAACAGGGGCTAGGCAAAAACATTCAGTACTTC. It encodes CASSLEQGLGKNIQYF. V and J are TRBV7-9 and TRBJ2-4, with TRBD1 identical over 7 bases. The CDR3 is 16 residues long. The germline V gene encodes CDR1 SEHNR and CDR2 FQNEAQ (reference sequence). The V and J ends lost 3 bases and 3 bases, in that order; junction bases with no gene match: 8.

The chain employs TRBV5-1 and TRBJ2-3; 12 nucleotides match TRBD2. The trim removed 4 bases at V and 4 bases at J, leaving 1 base unmatched. The CDR3 consists of 14 residues. CDR1 and CDR2 from the germline V gene are SGHRS and YFSETQ. CDR3 protein: CASSPSGGADTQYF. The CDR3 DNA follows: TGCGCCAGCAGCCCTAGCGGGGGGGCAGATACGCAGTATTTT.

The gene calls are TRBV27 and TRBJ2-3, with 8 bases identical to TRBD1. The CDR3 totals 18 residues. V shed 10 bases, J shed 0 bases, and the junction held 18 bases outside the gene matches. Germline-derived CDR1 and CDR2 are MNHEY and SMNVEV (reference sequence). The DNA for the CDR3 is TGTGCCACCTCAGACGGGACAGGTCCGAACCCGAGCACAGATACGCAGTATTTT. Its protein product is CATSDGTGPNPSTDTQYF.